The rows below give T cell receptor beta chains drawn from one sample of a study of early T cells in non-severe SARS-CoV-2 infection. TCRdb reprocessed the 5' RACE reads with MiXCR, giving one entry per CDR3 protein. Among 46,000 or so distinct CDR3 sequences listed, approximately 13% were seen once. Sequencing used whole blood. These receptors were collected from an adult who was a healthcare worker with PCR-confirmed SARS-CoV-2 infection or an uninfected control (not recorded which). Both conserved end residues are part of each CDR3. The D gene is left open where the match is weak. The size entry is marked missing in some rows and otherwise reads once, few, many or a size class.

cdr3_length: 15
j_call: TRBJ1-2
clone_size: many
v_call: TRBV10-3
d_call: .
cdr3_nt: TGTGCCATCAGTGAGTCGCCAGGGACTTACTATGGCTACACCTTC
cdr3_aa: CAISESPGTYYGYTF

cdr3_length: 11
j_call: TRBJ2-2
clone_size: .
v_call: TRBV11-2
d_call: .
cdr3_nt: TGTGCCAGCAGCTTAGAAGGGGAGCTGTTTTTT
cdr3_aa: CASSLEGELFF

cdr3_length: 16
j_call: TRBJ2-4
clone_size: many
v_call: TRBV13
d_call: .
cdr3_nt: TGTGCCAGCAGCTCAGGAGATCCTCTAGCCAAAAACATTCAGTACTTC
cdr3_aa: CASSSGDPLAKNIQYF

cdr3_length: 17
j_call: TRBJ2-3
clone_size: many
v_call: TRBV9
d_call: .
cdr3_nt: TGTGCCAGCAGCGCCCCCACTAGGGGCCTAAACACAGATACGCAGTATTTT
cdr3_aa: CASSAPTRGLNTDTQYF

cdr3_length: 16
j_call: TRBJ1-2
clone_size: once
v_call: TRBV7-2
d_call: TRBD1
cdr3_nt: TGTGCCAGCAGCTTAGGGGCGTGGACAGGGACGGATGGCTACACCTTC
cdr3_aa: CASSLGAWTGTDGYTF

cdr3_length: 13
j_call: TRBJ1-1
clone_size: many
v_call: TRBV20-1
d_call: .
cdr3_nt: TGCAGTGCGAGACAGCACGGGCGAGCTGAAGCTTTCTTT
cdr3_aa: CSARQHGRAEAFF

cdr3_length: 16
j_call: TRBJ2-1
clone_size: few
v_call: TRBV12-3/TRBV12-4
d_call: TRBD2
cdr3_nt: TGTGCCAGCAGTTCTACTAGCGGGCCTTCCTACAATGAGCAGTTCTTC
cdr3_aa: CASSSTSGPSYNEQFF

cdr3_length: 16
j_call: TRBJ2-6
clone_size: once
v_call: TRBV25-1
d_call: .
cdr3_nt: TGTGCCAGCAGTCGAAAGGGAATCTCTGGGGCCAACGTCCTGACTTTC
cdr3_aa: CASSRKGISGANVLTF

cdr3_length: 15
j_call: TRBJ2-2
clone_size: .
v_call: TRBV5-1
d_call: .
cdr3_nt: TGCGCCAGCATGGAGACGGGTTCGAACACCGGGGAGCTGTTTTTT
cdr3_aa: CASMETGSNTGELFF

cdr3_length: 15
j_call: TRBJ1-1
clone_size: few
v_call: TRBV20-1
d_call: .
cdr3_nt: TGCAGTGCTAGAATCGGAGGGGGGGCGAACACTGAAGCTTTCTTT
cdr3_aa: CSARIGGGANTEAFF

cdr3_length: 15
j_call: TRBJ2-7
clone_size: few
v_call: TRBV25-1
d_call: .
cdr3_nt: TGTGCCAGCAGTGAAGGATTAGCTTCGGCCTACGAGCAGTACTTC
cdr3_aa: CASSEGLASAYEQYF

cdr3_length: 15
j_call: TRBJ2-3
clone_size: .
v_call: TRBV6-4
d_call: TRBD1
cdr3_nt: TGTGCCAGCAGTATGTCGGGACAGGGGGCAGATACGCAGTATTTT
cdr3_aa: CASSMSGQGADTQYF

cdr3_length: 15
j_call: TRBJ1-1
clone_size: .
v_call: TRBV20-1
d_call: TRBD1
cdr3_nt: TGCAGTGCTGGAAGGCTAACAGGGGGTAGCACTGAAGCTTTCTTT
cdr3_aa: CSAGRLTGGSTEAFF

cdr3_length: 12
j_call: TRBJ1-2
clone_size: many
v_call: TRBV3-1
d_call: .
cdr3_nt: TGTGCCAGCAGCCGTGGACTATATGGCTACACCTTC
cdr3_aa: CASSRGLYGYTF

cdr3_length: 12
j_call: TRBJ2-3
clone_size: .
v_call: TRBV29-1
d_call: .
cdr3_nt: TGCAGCGTTGAGGGCAGCACAGATACGCAGTATTTT
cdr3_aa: CSVEGSTDTQYF

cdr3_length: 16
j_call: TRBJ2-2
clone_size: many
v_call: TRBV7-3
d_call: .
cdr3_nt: TGTGCCAGCAGCTCCGGGACTCCCCTTGCAACCGGGGAGCTGTTTTTT
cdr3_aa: CASSSGTPLATGELFF

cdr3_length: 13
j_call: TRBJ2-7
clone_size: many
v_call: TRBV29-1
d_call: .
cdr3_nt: TGCAGCGTTTCACAGGGATTTGGGGGCGAGCAGTACTTC
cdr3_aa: CSVSQGFGGEQYF

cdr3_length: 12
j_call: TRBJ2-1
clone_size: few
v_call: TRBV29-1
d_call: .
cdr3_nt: TGCAGCGTAGTCCGGACCGACAATGAGCAGTTCTTC
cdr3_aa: CSVVRTDNEQFF

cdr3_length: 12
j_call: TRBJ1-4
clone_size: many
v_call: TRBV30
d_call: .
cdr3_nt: TGTGCCTGGACAGGGAATAATGAAAAACTGTTTTTT
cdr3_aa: CAWTGNNEKLFF

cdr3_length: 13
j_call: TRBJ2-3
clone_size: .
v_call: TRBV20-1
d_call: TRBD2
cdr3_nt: TGCAGTGCTAGGCAAGCGGGAGTTGGGACGCAGTATTTT
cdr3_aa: CSARQAGVGTQYF

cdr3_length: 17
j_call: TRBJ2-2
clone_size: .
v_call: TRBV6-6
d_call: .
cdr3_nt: TGTGCCAGCAGTTATTGGCGTGGGGCGCGGAACACCGGGGAGCTGTTTTTT
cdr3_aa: CASSYWRGARNTGELFF

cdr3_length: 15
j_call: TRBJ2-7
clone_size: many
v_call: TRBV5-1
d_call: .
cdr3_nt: TGCGCCAGCAGCGGGGCGGCGGGACGGGTCCACGAGCAGTACTTC
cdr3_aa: CASSGAAGRVHEQYF

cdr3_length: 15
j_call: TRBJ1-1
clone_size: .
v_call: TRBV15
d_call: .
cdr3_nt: TGTGCCACCAGCATCGGGGGGAAGTTGGGCACTGAAGCTTTCTTT
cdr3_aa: CATSIGGKLGTEAFF

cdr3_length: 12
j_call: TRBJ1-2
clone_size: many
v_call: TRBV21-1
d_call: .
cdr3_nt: TGTGCCAGCAGCAGGGGAAACTATGGCTACACCTTC
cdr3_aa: CASSRGNYGYTF

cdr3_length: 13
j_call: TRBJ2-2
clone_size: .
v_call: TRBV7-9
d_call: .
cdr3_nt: TGTGCCAGCAGCTTACCGAACACCGGGGAGCTGTTTTTT
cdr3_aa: CASSLPNTGELFF

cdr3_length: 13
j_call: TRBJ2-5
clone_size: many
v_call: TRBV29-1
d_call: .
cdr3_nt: TGCAGCGTTATGATGGATTCCCCGGAGACCCAGTACTTC
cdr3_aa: CSVMMDSPETQYF

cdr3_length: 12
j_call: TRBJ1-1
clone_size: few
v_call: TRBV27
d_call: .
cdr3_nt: TGTGCCAGCACCGGGAGAGACACTGAAGCTTTCTTT
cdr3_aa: CASTGRDTEAFF

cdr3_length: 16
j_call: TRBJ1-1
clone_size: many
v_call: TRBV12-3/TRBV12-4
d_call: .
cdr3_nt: TGTGCCAGCAGTTTATCGGCGGGGGGTGCGAACACTGAAGCTTTCTTT
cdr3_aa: CASSLSAGGANTEAFF

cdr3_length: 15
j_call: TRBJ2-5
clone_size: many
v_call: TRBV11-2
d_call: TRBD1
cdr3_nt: TGTGCCAGCAGCTGGAGCGGACAGGGAGAAGAGACCCAGTACTTC
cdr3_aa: CASSWSGQGEETQYF

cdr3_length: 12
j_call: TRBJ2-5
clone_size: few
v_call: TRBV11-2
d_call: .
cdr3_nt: TGTGCCAGCAGGAGGGATGAGGAGACCCAGTACTTC
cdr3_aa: CASRRDEETQYF

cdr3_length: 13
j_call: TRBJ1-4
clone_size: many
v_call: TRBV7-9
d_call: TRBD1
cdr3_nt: TGTGCCAGCAGCCGGACAGGCGCTGAAAAACTGTTTTTT
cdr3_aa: CASSRTGAEKLFF

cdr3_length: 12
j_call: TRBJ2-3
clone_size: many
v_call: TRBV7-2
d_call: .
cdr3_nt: TGTGCCAGCAGCTTAGATTTGGGTACGCAGTATTTT
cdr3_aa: CASSLDLGTQYF

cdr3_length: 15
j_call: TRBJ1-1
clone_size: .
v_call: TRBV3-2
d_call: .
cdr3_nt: TGTGCCAGCAGCAAGCAGGGACAGGGGAGGACTGAAGCTTTCTTT
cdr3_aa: CASSKQGQGRTEAFF

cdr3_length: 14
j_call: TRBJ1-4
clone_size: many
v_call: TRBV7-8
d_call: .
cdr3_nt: TGTGCCAGCAGCCCCGAATTCAGCCCTGAAAAACTGTTTTTT
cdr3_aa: CASSPEFSPEKLFF

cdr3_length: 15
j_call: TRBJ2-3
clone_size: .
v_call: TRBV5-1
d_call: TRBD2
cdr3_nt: TGCGCCAGCAGCTTGGGACTAGCGGGAGAAGATACGCAGTATTTT
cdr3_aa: CASSLGLAGEDTQYF

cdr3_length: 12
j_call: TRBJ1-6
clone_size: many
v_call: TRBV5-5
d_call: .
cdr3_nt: TGTGCCAGCAGCCTCAGTAATTCACCCCTCCACTTT
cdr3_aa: CASSLSNSPLHF

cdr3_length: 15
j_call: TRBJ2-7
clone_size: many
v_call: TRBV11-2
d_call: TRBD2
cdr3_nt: TGTGCCAGCAGCTTCCCACCTAGCGGGGGTTACGAGCAGTACTTC
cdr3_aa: CASSFPPSGGYEQYF

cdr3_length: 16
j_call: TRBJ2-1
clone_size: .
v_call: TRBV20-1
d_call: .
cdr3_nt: TGCAGTGCTAGGGACATAAATATAGCGGCCTACAATGAGCAGTTCTTC
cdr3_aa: CSARDINIAAYNEQFF

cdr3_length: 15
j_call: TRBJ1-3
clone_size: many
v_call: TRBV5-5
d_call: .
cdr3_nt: TGTGCCAGCGGAAGACGGGCGGACTCTGGAAACACCATATATTTT
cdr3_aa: CASGRRADSGNTIYF

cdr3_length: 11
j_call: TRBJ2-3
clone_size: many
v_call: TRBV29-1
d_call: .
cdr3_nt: TGCAGCGTTGAAGGTGGGGATACGCAGTATTTT
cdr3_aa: CSVEGGDTQYF

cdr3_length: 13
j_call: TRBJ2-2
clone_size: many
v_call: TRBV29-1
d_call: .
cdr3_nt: TGCAGCGTCATTTGGTCTATCACCGGGGAGCTGTTTTTT
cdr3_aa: CSVIWSITGELFF

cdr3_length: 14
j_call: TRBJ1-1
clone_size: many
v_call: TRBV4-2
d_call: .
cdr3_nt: TGTGCCAGCAGCCAAGATGGGGTAGGCACTGAAGCTTTCTTT
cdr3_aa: CASSQDGVGTEAFF

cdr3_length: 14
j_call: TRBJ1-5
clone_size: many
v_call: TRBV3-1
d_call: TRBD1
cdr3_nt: TGTGCCAGCAGCAAGGGGCAGGGGGGTCAGCCCCAGCATTTT
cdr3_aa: CASSKGQGGQPQHF